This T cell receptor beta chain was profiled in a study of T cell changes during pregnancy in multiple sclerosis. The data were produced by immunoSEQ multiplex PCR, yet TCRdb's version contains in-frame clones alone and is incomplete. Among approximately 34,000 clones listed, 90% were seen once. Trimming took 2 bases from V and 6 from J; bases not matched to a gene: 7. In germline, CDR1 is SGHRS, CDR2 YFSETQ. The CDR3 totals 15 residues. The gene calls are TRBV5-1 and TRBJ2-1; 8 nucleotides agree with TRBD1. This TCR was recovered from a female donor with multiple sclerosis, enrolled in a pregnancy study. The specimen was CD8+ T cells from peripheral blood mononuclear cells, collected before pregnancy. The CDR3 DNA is TGCGCCAGCAGCTTAATCACAGGGGGAGGCAATGAGCAGTTCTTC. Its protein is CASSLITGGGNEQFF.